This T cell receptor beta chain was captured in a study of identical twins. General observations from the study: Where beta out-of-frame sequences were concerned, excess twin sharing was weaker.

This clonotype was counted between two and nine times. Its matching antigen is unknown. Template switching, a step in the protocol, added a universal primer site, and cDNA carried unique molecular identifiers. TCRdb analysed the 5' RACE reads with MiXCR anew, one entry per CDR3 protein. The sample shows hundreds of thousands of distinct CDR3 sequences, more than 6.5% of them seen only once. Between the trimmed V and J ends, which lost 1 base and 5 bases, there was a span of 14 bases. CDR3 size: 16 residues. CDR1 is SGHAT, CDR2 FQNNGV, per germline. Separately, the same data were catalogued under a study of yellow fever vaccine responses in identical twins.

Material for sequencing was PBMCs. The source is a woman aged 18-30 years in good health. The chain carries TRBV11-2 and TRBJ2-2; no clear D gene. The DNA of the CDR3 is TGTGCCAGCAGCTTAGGGGCCCGTGACGGAACCGGGGAGCTGTTTTTT. The encoded protein is CASSLGARDGTGELFF. The full variable domain, rest sourced from reference TRBV11-2 and TRBJ2-2, is EAGVAQSPRYKIIEKRQSVAFWCNPISGHATLYWYQQILGQGPKLLIQFQNNGVVDDSQLPKDRFSAERLKGVDSTLKIQPAKLEDSAVYLCASSLGARDGTGELFFGEGSRLTVL.